The T cell receptor beta chain under discussion was sequenced for a study of T cell responses to AZD1222 COVID-19 vaccine. Study details: Second doses were pooled across both intervals (about 4 or about 12 weeks). Whole-study findings and limits: Repertoires were obtained only post-peak T cell response. After two AZD1222 doses, spike-specific TCR breadth and depth rose versus day 0.

Clones were read by immunoSEQ multiplex PCR, and TCRdb kept only the in-frame ones, dropping some. The table includes 85,000 to 90,000 clones, more than 90% detected once. Worth noting for this clone: Antigen: not known.

This CDR3 spans 13 amino acids. Germline assignment: CDR1 MDHEN and CDR2 SYDVKM. Trimming stripped 5 bases from V and 4 bases from J, with 12 bases between. This clonotype was obtained from an adult in good health. The chain carries TRBV28 and TRBJ2-7; perhaps TRBD2 as D (5 bases). The specimen comprised peripheral blood, sampled on day 0 of AZD1222 vaccination. The CDR3, as DNA: TGTGCCAGCAGTGAGAACCGGAGGTACGAGCAGTACTTC. Translation gives CASSENRRYEQYF.